This TCR beta chain was profiled in a study of response to subunit inactivated influenza vaccine. A single record per CDR3 protein comes from TCRdb applying MiXCR to the RT-PCR reads. The sample includes about 540,000 distinct CDR3 sequences, under 30% of them seen just once. This clonotype was seen only once. In addition, the sample was reused for a study of T cells expressing NK-cell markers. That paper adds: Researchers built TCR beta cDNA using 5'RACE template switching with UMIs. Sorted T-cell subsets CD3+CD56+NKG2C+, CD3+CD56+NKG2C- and CD3+CD56-NKG2C+ were TCR beta-sequenced. One of eight sequenced donors was HCMV-seronegative; the other seven were seropositive. Sorting was limited to alpha-beta TCR-expressing T cells with an anti-gamma-delta TCR antibody in several experiments. Also leading the CD3+CD56-NKG2C+ fraction in a few donors were these clonotypes.

This TCR derives from a man aged 45 to 65 who received an inactivated influenza vaccine. The source material was CD4+ T cells sorted from PBMCs, sampled roughly 13 days after vaccination.

CDR3 sequence (DNA): TGTGCCAGCCAGCGGGGAAACACTGAAGCTTTCTTT. Its protein is CASQRGNTEAFF. The rearrangement joins TRBV6-6 to TRBJ1-1; D is uncertain. CDR1 is MNHNY, CDR2 SVGAGI, per germline (reference sequence). The V and J ends lost 8 bases and 2 bases respectively, with 9 bases between them. The CDR3 covers 12 residues.